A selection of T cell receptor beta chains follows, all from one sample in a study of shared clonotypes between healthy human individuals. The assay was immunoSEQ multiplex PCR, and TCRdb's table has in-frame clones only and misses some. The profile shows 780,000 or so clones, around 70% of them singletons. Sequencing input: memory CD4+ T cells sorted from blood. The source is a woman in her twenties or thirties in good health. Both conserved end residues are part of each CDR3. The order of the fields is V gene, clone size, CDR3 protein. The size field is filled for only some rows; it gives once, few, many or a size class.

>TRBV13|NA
CASSLGRRWTEAFF
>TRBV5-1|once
CASSGLAGPNTGELFF
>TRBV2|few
CAAPPTAEPYEQYF
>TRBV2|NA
CASRGLAVPYEQYF
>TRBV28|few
CASSLQTEAFF
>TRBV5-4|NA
CASSHRTGGRNEQFF
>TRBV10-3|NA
CAISETGLAYNEQFF
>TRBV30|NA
CAWDRTWTSGTTDTQYF
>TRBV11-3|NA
CASSSQETQYF
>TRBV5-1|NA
CASMRDRSGNEQFF
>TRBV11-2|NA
CASSLDRDTDTQYF
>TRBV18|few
CASSPTLAGTDTQYF
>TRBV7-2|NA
CASRTSGTTGELFF
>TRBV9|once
CASSPRTPPYNEQFF
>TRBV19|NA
CASSMLSSGANVLTF
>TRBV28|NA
CASRRGILYEQYF
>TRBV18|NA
CASSPNRDSPYEQYF
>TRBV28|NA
CASSSTPSYEQYF
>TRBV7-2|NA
CASSLHQGYNEQFF
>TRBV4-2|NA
CASSPRGTEAFF
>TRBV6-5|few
CASSRTAHYGYTF
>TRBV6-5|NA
CASRSTRSGANVLTF
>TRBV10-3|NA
CATSPGTGISETQYF
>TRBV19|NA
CASSPMTDMNTEAFF
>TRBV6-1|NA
CASRATGTHEQYF
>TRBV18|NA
CASSARGQLNTEAFF
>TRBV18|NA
CASSWLADSSYNEQFF
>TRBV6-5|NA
CASSQAGVGNQPQHF
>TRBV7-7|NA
CASSTGLAGVGNEQFF
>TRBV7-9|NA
CASSLERGGQETQYF
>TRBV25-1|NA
CASSEPTRPQAEAFF
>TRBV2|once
CASSELAGQDTQYF
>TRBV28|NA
CASSTVGSRRSEQYF
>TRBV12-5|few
CASGSDRFENYWGNTEAFF
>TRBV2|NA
CASSAGSGQGYEQYF
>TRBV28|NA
CASSLSWLQAQHF
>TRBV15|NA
CATSRSATGTGEKLFF
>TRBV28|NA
CASSLMRSRGGANVLTF
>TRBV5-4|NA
CASSSRTSGYTQYF
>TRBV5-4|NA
CASSLGLAGPYEQYF
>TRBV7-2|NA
CASNQRGSNEQFF
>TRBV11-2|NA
CASSLDRGHGYTF
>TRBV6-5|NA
CASSYSGTGDEQYF
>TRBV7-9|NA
CASSGQSANTEAFF
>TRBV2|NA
CASSEASRVGLRKLFF
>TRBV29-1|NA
CSVDSQGVETQYF
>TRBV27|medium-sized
CASNDRFSGELFF
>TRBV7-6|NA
CASSLPPTGGSETQYF
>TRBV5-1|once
CASSPNARAGQYF
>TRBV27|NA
CASRRGLAKGEQYF
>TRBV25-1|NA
CASSEYEGPSSPLHF
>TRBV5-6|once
CASRQMSTEAFF
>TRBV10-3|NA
CAISVDRNYEQYF